A single sample gave rise to the 16 T cell receptor beta chains below, sequenced in a study of shared clonotypes between healthy human individuals. TCRdb keeps only in-frame clones here, not all; method: immunoSEQ multiplex PCR. This table has under 1 million clones, roughly 96% appearing once. Naive CD8 cells lacked CD45RO, underwent positive selection for CCR7 and left out terminally differentiated effector memory CD45RA+ cells. The sequenced sample consisted of naive CD8+ T cells sorted from blood. These receptors all come from a man aged 30 to 39 in good health.

The V call is TRBV5-1, the J call TRBJ2-1; 7 positions agree with TRBD2. The CDR3 length is 14 residues. With 0 bases clipped from V and 11 bases from J, the junction kept 8 bases outside the gene matches. Germline assignment: CDR1 SGHRS and CDR2 YFSETQ. Here the CDR3 DNA reads TGCGCCAGCAGCTTGGCCGGGCGGGGGAGTAAGCAGTTCTTC. Protein sequence: CASSLAGRGSKQFF.

The CDR3 region has the DNA TGCGCCAGCAGCTTGGGGGTAGTTTACGAGCAGTACTTC. Amino acid sequence: CASSLGVVYEQYF. V gene TRBV5-1 combines with J gene TRBJ2-7; D gene unclear. V was shortened by 0 bases and J by 4 bases, with 8 bases between the two germline ends. Germline CDR1 SGHRS, CDR2 YFSETQ. The CDR3 length is 13 residues.

The genes are TRBV7-9 and TRBJ1-1, with a weak D call TRBD1 (5 bases). This CDR3 is built from 14 residues. Trimming took 4 bases from V and 3 from J, leaving 12 bases between them. Germline V gene lookup returns CDR1 SEHNR and CDR2 FQNEAQ (reference sequence). DNA for the CDR3: TGTGCCAGCAGCTCCCCCCCGGGGGACACTGAAGCTTTCTTT. It is translated as CASSSPPGDTEAFF.

The rearrangement uses TRBV7-8 and TRBJ2-1, with D hard to call. The V end was cut by 0 bases, the J end by 4 bases, with 10 bases between. CDR3 length: 15 amino acids. Per the germline V gene, CDR1 is SGHVS and CDR2 is FQNEAQ. CDR3: CASSLARQAYNEQFF. CDR3 DNA: TGTGCCAGCAGCTTAGCTAGGCAGGCTTACAATGAGCAGTTCTTC.

The chain employs TRBV27 and TRBJ2-1; D possibly corresponds to TRBD2 (6 bases). Germline V gives CDR1 MNHEY, CDR2 SMNVEV (reference sequence). V was shortened by 4 bases and J by 3 bases, with 10 bases between the two germline ends. The CDR3 covers 14 residues. CDR3 sequence reads: CASSYGGIYNEQFF. As DNA, the CDR3 is TGTGCCAGCAGTTACGGGGGTATCTACAATGAGCAGTTCTTC.

V and J are TRBV14 and TRBJ2-7; D might be TRBD2 (5 bases). Trimming stripped 2 bases from V and 1 base from J, with 12 bases between. This CDR3 comprises 15 residues. The germline V gene encodes CDR1 SGHDN and CDR2 FVKESK. In DNA form, the CDR3 reads TGTGCCAGCAGCCAAAAGCCCGGGGTATCCTACGAGCAGTACTTC. It specifies CASSQKPGVSYEQYF. Full variable domain (missing parts from reference TRBV14 and TRBJ2-7): EAGVTQFPSHSVIEKGQTVTLRCDPISGHDNLYWYRRVMGKEIKFLLHFVKESKQDESGMPNNRFLAERTGGTYSTLKVQPAELEDSGVYFCASSQKPGVSYEQYFGPGTRLTVT.

The table lists this clone with a few counts. Written as DNA, the CDR3 is TGTGCCAGCAGACGATCCCCTAGCGGGAGGTCCACAGATACGCAGTATTTT. This encodes CASRRSPSGRSTDTQYF. The V and J genes are TRBV11-2 and TRBJ2-3, with TRBD2 matching over 11 bases. The CDR3 length is 17 residues. The germline CDR1 and CDR2 sequences are SGHAT and FQNNGV. V lost 6 bases to trimming and J lost 2 bases; unmatched junction nucleotides: 10.

The chain links TRBV6-5 to TRBJ2-1; the match to TRBD1 covers 7 bases. Looked up from germline, CDR1 is MNHEY and CDR2 is SVGAGI. J was trimmed by 1 base and V by 7 bases; bases with no gene match: 7. This CDR3 is built from 15 residues. CDR3: CASNRQGWSYNEQFF. The CDR3 nucleotides are TGTGCCAGCAACAGACAGGGCTGGTCCTACAATGAGCAGTTCTTC.

This clone showed up just once. This CDR3 is also generated by other DNA sequences in the sample. The gene calls are TRBV2 and TRBJ1-1; D remains ambiguous. Trimming took 1 base from V and 4 from J, leaving 7 bases between them. The CDR3 extends over 13 amino acids. Germline assignment: CDR1 SNHLY and CDR2 FYNNEI. The CDR3, as DNA: TGTGCCAGCAGTGAAGGGGTCGGCACTGAAGCTTTCTTT. The encoded protein is CASSEGVGTEAFF.

The genes are TRBV27 and TRBJ2-1, with 9 bases fitting TRBD2. This CDR3 has 14 amino acids. In germline, CDR1 is MNHEY, CDR2 SMNVEV (reference sequence). Trimming took 2 bases from V and 5 from J; bases not matched to a gene: 1. The CDR3 DNA is TGTGCCAGCAGTTTAGCGGGAGGGGACAATGAGCAGTTCTTC. Residues: CASSLAGGDNEQFF.

This chain uses TRBV7-9 with TRBJ1-2; D gene ambiguous. From germline, CDR1 is SEHNR and CDR2 FQNEAQ (reference sequence). The CDR3 length is 15 residues. The V gene lost 1 base and the J gene lost 5 bases, with 14 bases spanning the gap. CDR3 region: CASSLGAEDLYGYTF. CDR3 nucleotides: TGTGCCAGCAGCTTAGGCGCGGAGGATCTATATGGCTACACCTTC. The variable domain in full, completed from reference TRBV7-9 and TRBJ1-2, reads DTGVSQNPRHKITKRGQNVTFRCDPISEHNRLYWYRQTLGQGPEFLTYFQNEAQLEKSRLLSDRFSAERPKGSFSTLEIQRTEQGDSAMYLCASSLGAEDLYGYTFGSGTRLTVV.

The chain joins TRBV7-9 to TRBJ2-7, with TRBD2 matching over 7 bases. V dropped 5 bases and J dropped 3; count of bases not matched to a gene: 13. This CDR3 spans 16 amino acids. Germline CDR1 SEHNR, CDR2 FQNEAQ (reference sequence). The CDR3 DNA sequence: TGTGCCAGCAGCCAGGCTCGGGGCGGGAGTTTCTACGAGCAGTACTTC. Its protein product is CASSQARGGSFYEQYF.

The genes are TRBV7-9 and TRBJ2-7, with 8 bases that match TRBD1. Trimming cost V 5 bases and J 2 bases; bases outside gene matches: 5. From germline, CDR1 is SEHNR and CDR2 FQNEAQ (reference sequence). The CDR3 covers 14 residues. Here the CDR3 DNA reads TGTGCCAGCAGCGCGGACAGGGAAACCTACGAGCAGTACTTC. It yields the protein CASSADRETYEQYF.

The genes are TRBV27 and TRBJ2-1; D is ambiguous. Trimming pared 0 bases from V and 0 bases from J, leaving 9 bases between. Looked up from germline, CDR1 is MNHEY and CDR2 is SMNVEV (reference sequence). The CDR3 totals 16 residues. DNA for the CDR3: TGTGCCAGCAGTTTATCGGCCACGAGCTCCTACAATGAGCAGTTCTTC. Translating gives CASSLSATSSYNEQFF.

As DNA, the CDR3 is TGTGCCAGCAGCTCCACCATGACTAGCGGTTACAATGAGCAGTTCTTC. It is translated as CASSSTMTSGYNEQFF. V gene TRBV7-9 combines with J gene TRBJ2-1; 9 bases line up with TRBD2. This CDR3 has 16 residues. V lost 4 bases and J lost 4; bases outside the gene matches: 8. Germline CDR1 and CDR2: SEHNR and FQNEAQ (reference sequence).

The gene calls are TRBV28 and TRBJ2-1, with D perhaps TRBD1 (5 bases). The germline gives CDR1 MDHEN, CDR2 SYDVKM. Trimming took off 6 bases at V and 3 bases at J, with 12 bases between the two ends. The CDR3 has 14 amino acids. The CDR3 DNA reads as TGTGCCAGCAGACCCAGGGATTACTACAATGAGCAGTTCTTC. Translated: CASRPRDYYNEQFF.